These T cell receptor beta chains were read from a single sample in a study of blood T cell repertoires in COVID-19. Produced via immunoSEQ multiplex PCR; TCRdb's table is partial and in-frame only. Of tens of thousands of clones detected, 70% to 90% appear once; the ten largest clones hold about 2.5%. Sequencing input: peripheral blood. All receptors derive from a man in his fifties with COVID-19, enrolled during active disease. CDR3s include the opening cysteine and the closing phenylalanine or tryptophan.

len: 16
j_gene: TRBJ1-4
v_gene: TRBV28
CDR3aa: CASSGLGAATNEKLFF

len: 14
j_gene: TRBJ1-1
v_gene: TRBV6-1
CDR3aa: CASSEQGLNTEAFF

len: 15
j_gene: TRBJ1-1
v_gene: TRBV18
CDR3aa: CASSPSTGMNTEAFF

len: 15
j_gene: TRBJ2-2
v_gene: TRBV30
CDR3aa: CAGTSGGANTGELFF

len: 14
j_gene: TRBJ2-1
v_gene: TRBV9
CDR3aa: CASSVVGGVNEQFF

len: 13
j_gene: TRBJ2-3
v_gene: TRBV7-8
CDR3aa: CASRRQSTDTQYF

len: 16
j_gene: TRBJ2-1
v_gene: TRBV6-1
CDR3aa: CASSAIQGDPYNEQFF

len: 15
j_gene: TRBJ1-2
v_gene: TRBV19
CDR3aa: CASSIAGTGGYGYTF

len: 14
j_gene: TRBJ2-7
v_gene: TRBV11-2
CDR3aa: CASSLDRLSYEQYF

len: 17
j_gene: TRBJ2-5
v_gene: TRBV5-1
CDR3aa: CASSLAPQGRGSETQYF

len: 14
j_gene: TRBJ1-4
v_gene: TRBV10-3
CDR3aa: CAISRGFEREKLFF

len: 13
j_gene: TRBJ1-2
v_gene: TRBV6-5
CDR3aa: CASSYGTNYGYTF

len: 14
j_gene: TRBJ1-2
v_gene: TRBV28
CDR3aa: CASSPWTEGYGYTF

len: 16
j_gene: TRBJ2-2
v_gene: TRBV3-1/TRBV3-2
CDR3aa: CASSQHRGADTGELFF

len: 13
j_gene: TRBJ2-5
v_gene: TRBV5-1
CDR3aa: CASSPDREETQYF

len: 16
j_gene: TRBJ2-2
v_gene: TRBV10-3
CDR3aa: CAISSSGGTNTGELFF

len: 14
j_gene: TRBJ2-7
v_gene: TRBV11-2
CDR3aa: CASSRVGQRYEQYF

len: 14
j_gene: TRBJ2-7
v_gene: TRBV6-5
CDR3aa: CASSGDRGLYEQYF

len: 16
j_gene: TRBJ2-7
v_gene: TRBV10-3
CDR3aa: CAISEPGQETIYEQYF

len: 15
j_gene: TRBJ2-6
v_gene: TRBV5-4
CDR3aa: CASNGGRSGANVLTF

len: 14
j_gene: TRBJ2-3
v_gene: TRBV2
CDR3aa: CATSFQDTTDTQYF

len: 13
j_gene: TRBJ1-1
v_gene: TRBV29-1
CDR3aa: CSVVIGRGTEAFF

len: 16
j_gene: TRBJ1-2
v_gene: TRBV4-1
CDR3aa: CASSQEGQTGWYGYTF

len: 13
j_gene: TRBJ1-3
v_gene: TRBV9
CDR3aa: CASSAGAGNTIYF

len: 13
j_gene: TRBJ2-7
v_gene: TRBV6-1
CDR3aa: CASSDWQSYEQYF

len: 17
j_gene: TRBJ1-1
v_gene: TRBV11-2
CDR3aa: CASSTSSFRVVGTEAFF

len: 18
j_gene: TRBJ2-3
v_gene: TRBV19
CDR3aa: CASSSLGTGVSSTDTQYF

len: 15
j_gene: TRBJ2-3
v_gene: TRBV7-2
CDR3aa: CASSLALAGGPAQYF